The 16 T cell receptor beta chains listed next were all sequenced from one sample in a study of CD8+ T cells in alopecia areata. Once RNA had been extracted, it was reverse transcribed into cDNA to act as the sequencing template. Method: immunoSEQ multiplex PCR; TCRdb's copy keeps in-frame clones and lacks some. The table lists hundreds of thousands of clones, 67% of them singletons. Source: CD4+ T cells sorted from blood, taken at week 0. The receptors come from a human donor with alopecia areata.

This clone was counted a single time. V usage is TRBV29-1 and J usage is TRBJ2-5; D possibly corresponds to TRBD1 (5 bases). The DNA end is a closer match to TRBJ2-7, so the J assignment may be wrong. CDR3 size: 11 residues. Germline assignment: CDR1 SQVTM and CDR2 ANQGSEA. In DNA, the CDR3 is TGCAGCGTTGACCAGGGCTACGAGCAGTACTTC. Protein sequence: CSVDQGYEQYF.

This chain uses TRBV29-1 with TRBJ2-5; D is tentatively TRBD1 or TRBD2 (5 bases each). Trimming pared 7 bases from V and 2 bases from J, leaving 17 bases between. Per the germline V gene, CDR1 is SQVTM and CDR2 is ANQGSEA. This CDR3 has 14 amino acids. In nucleotides, the CDR3 is TGCAGCGCCTCCGCCGGGACGCCACAAGAGACCCAGTACTTC. It codes for CSASAGTPQETQYF. Combining the CDR3 with reference TRBV29-1 and TRBJ2-5 gives the whole variable domain SAVISQKPSRDICQRGTSLTIQCQVDSQVTMMFWYRQQPGQSLTLIATANQGSEATYESGFVIDKFPISRPNLTFSTLTVSNMSPEDSSIYLCSASAGTPQETQYFGPGTRLLVL.

This clone was observed a single time. V is TRBV5-4 and J is TRBJ2-2, with a weak D call TRBD2 (5 bases). CDR3 length: 17 residues. The ends were cut back, 0 bases at V and 2 bases at J, with 14 bases in the middle. CDR1 is SGHNT, CDR2 YYREEE, per germline (reference sequence). The CDR3 DNA reads as TGTGCCAGCAGCTTGGCCCCGGGGAAAGTAAACACCGGGGAGCTGTTTTTT. This sequence encodes CASSLAPGKVNTGELFF.

This chain connects TRBV29-1 to TRBJ2-5, with D possibly being TRBD1 or TRBD2 (5 bases each). The V gene's germline CDR1 is SQVTM and CDR2 ANQGSEA. Trimming removed 7 bases from V and 5 bases from J, with 17 bases in between. This CDR3 has 13 amino acids. Written as DNA, the CDR3 is TGCAGCGCGGGGCCCGGAGGCTCGGAGACCCAGTACTTC. This sequence encodes CSAGPGGSETQYF.

This rearrangement joins TRBV29-1 to TRBJ2-2; the D gene is possibly TRBD2 (6 bases). CDR3 size: 13 residues. V lost 6 bases to trimming and J lost 5 bases, with 13 bases between them. Germline values: CDR1 SQVTM, CDR2 ANQGSEA. CDR3 residues: CSVIRGGTGELFF. CDR3 in DNA: TGCAGCGTAATTAGGGGAGGAACCGGGGAGCTGTTTTTT.

The V call is TRBV6-5, the J call TRBJ1-1, with D possibly TRBD1 on 5 matching bases. The CDR3 consists of 15 residues. Deletions cut 2 bases from V and 1 base from J, with 11 bases between. The germline gives CDR1 MNHEY, CDR2 SVGAGI. The CDR3 loop reads CASSYTPTANTEAFF. CDR3 bases: TGTGCCAGCAGTTACACTCCGACAGCGAACACTGAAGCTTTCTTT.

This clone appeared a single time. The chain employs TRBV29-1 and TRBJ2-1, with TRBD1 matching over 7 bases. Germline V CDR1 and CDR2: SQVTM, ANQGSEA. CDR3 size: 13 residues. The junction had 5 bases not matched to a gene; V was cut back by 1 base and J by 8 bases. The CDR3 spells CSVEGDSLYEQFF. The CDR3 nucleotides are TGCAGCGTTGAAGGGGACAGCCTCTATGAGCAGTTCTTC.

The J gene is TRBJ2-7, the V gene TRBV2, with D perhaps matching TRBD2 (6 bases). The germline gives CDR1 SNHLY, CDR2 FYNNEI. V was clipped by 9 bases and J by 2 bases, with 14 bases between them. The CDR3 extends over 13 amino acids. CDR3: CASGRDGAYEQYF. The CDR3 DNA reads as TGTGCCAGTGGGCGGGACGGGGCCTACGAGCAGTACTTC.

V is TRBV6-1 and J is TRBJ1-2; tentatively, D is TRBD1 (5 bases). This CDR3 comprises 17 residues. Trimming cost V 4 bases and J 4 bases, with 22 bases left between them. Germline V gene lookup returns CDR1 MNHNS and CDR2 SASEGT. CDR3 coding DNA: TGTGCCAGCAGTGGCTTCGGGCGGGGCCCGCGGGGCTATGGCTACACCTTC. It translates to CASSGFGRGPRGYGYTF.

V is TRBV9 and J is TRBJ1-2; 7 bases match TRBD1. The CDR3 extends over 12 amino acids. Germline trimming cut 8 bases from V and 4 bases from J; bases unmatched to any gene: 5. Germline CDR1 and CDR2: SGDLS and YYNGEE. CDR3 residues: CASGDSFYGYTF. As DNA, the CDR3 is TGTGCCAGTGGGGACAGTTTCTATGGCTACACCTTC. The full variable domain, rest sourced from reference TRBV9 and TRBJ1-2, is DSGVTQTPKHLITATGQRVTLRCSPRSGDLSVYWYQQSLDQGLQFLIQYYNGEERAKGNILERFSAQQFPDLHSELNLSSLELGDSALYFCASGDSFYGYTFGSGTRLTVV.

This chain uses TRBV4-2 with TRBJ2-5; D remains ambiguous. Germline values: CDR1 LGHNA, CDR2 YNFKEQ. The germline V and J ends were trimmed by 1 base and 4 bases, with 10 bases remaining between them. This CDR3 has 14 amino acids. CDR3: CASSQARPGETQYF. Here the CDR3 DNA reads TGTGCCAGCAGCCAAGCGCGGCCGGGAGAGACCCAGTACTTC.

The V gene is TRBV30, the J gene TRBJ2-3; 12 nucleotides align to TRBD2. The germline V gene has CDR1 GTSNPN and CDR2 SVGIG (reference sequence). Trimming took 1 base from V and 6 from J; bases not matched to a gene: 5. The CDR3 extends over 15 amino acids. The CDR3 spells CAWSATSGGMDTQYF. The CDR3, as DNA: TGTGCCTGGAGTGCGACTAGCGGGGGAATGGATACGCAGTATTTT.

V is TRBV5-1 and J is TRBJ2-7; D remains ambiguous. From germline, CDR1 is SGHRS and CDR2 YFSETQ. The CDR3 is made up of 14 amino acids. V gave up 2 bases and J gave up 3 bases, with 12 bases separating them. The CDR3 here is CASSLPDFNYEQYF. The CDR3 nucleotides are TGCGCCAGCAGCTTACCAGACTTTAACTACGAGCAGTACTTC.

This sequence joins TRBV30 and TRBJ2-7; D is perhaps TRBD1 (7 bases). This CDR3 spans 12 amino acids. V lost 8 bases, J lost 5 bases, and 16 bases lay in between. Germline assignment: CDR1 GTSNPN and CDR2 SVGIG (reference sequence). The CDR3 spells CAGGTAYHEQYF. The CDR3 bases are TGTGCCGGCGGGACAGCCTACCACGAGCAGTACTTC.

The chain carries TRBV29-1 and TRBJ1-4; D gene unclear. Germline-derived CDR1 and CDR2 are SQVTM and ANQGSEA. CDR3 length: 14 residues. V was cut by 6 bases and J by 0 bases, with 11 bases left in between. The CDR3 DNA reads TGCAGCGTCGCCTACATTGCAACTAATGAAAAACTGTTTTTT. Protein product: CSVAYIATNEKLFF.

V and J are TRBV29-1 and TRBJ2-5; D perhaps matches TRBD2 (7 bases). This CDR3 region has 14 residues. V was pared by 3 bases and J by 2 bases, with 13 bases between. CDR1 and CDR2 from the germline V gene are SQVTM and ANQGSEA. The CDR3 region is CSVDLRGAQETQYF. The CDR3 nucleotides read TGCAGCGTTGACCTACGGGGGGCACAAGAGACCCAGTACTTC.